This is a list of T cell receptor beta chains from one sample in a study of regulatory dendritic cells for organ transplantation. These receptors are not linked to any known antigen. Clones were read by immunoSEQ multiplex PCR, and TCRdb kept only the in-frame ones, dropping some. This sample has 9,500 to 15,000 clones, with around 62% found just once. Sequences were obtained from naive CD8+ T cells from blood cultured with dendritic cells. The receptors come from a human donor in good health. Both conserved end residues are part of each CDR3. The order of the fields is CDR3 length, V gene, J gene, CDR3 protein.

len: 14
v_gene: TRBV27
j_gene: TRBJ2-2
CDR3aa: CASRATGSSGELFF

len: 14
v_gene: TRBV5-1
j_gene: TRBJ2-7
CDR3aa: CASSPGTDSYEQYF

len: 10
v_gene: TRBV6-6
j_gene: TRBJ2-7
CDR3aa: CASSSGEQYF

len: 18
v_gene: TRBV10-3
j_gene: TRBJ1-2
CDR3aa: CAISEPPNRGATNYGYTF

len: 15
v_gene: TRBV6-5
j_gene: TRBJ2-7
CDR3aa: CASSYSGGRAYEQYF

len: 14
v_gene: TRBV19
j_gene: TRBJ2-2
CDR3aa: CASTRDRGTGELFF

len: 17
v_gene: TRBV9
j_gene: TRBJ1-1
CDR3aa: CASSVDWGTGGASEAFF

len: 12
v_gene: TRBV7-9
j_gene: TRBJ2-7
CDR3aa: CASSLAGGEQYF

len: 15
v_gene: TRBV2
j_gene: TRBJ2-7
CDR3aa: CASSEVGGGGYEQYF

len: 12
v_gene: TRBV2
j_gene: TRBJ2-1
CDR3aa: CASSVTSNEQFF

len: 14
v_gene: TRBV6-6
j_gene: TRBJ2-5
CDR3aa: CASRPFSAKETQYF

len: 14
v_gene: TRBV7-9
j_gene: TRBJ1-1
CDR3aa: CASSPFQGDTEAFF

len: 14
v_gene: TRBV7-9
j_gene: TRBJ2-5
CDR3aa: CASSLAGGYETQYF

len: 15
v_gene: TRBV19
j_gene: TRBJ1-5
CDR3aa: CASSIDLPGDQPQHF

len: 13
v_gene: TRBV19
j_gene: TRBJ1-2
CDR3aa: CASSADRVSGYTF

len: 16
v_gene: TRBV9
j_gene: TRBJ1-2
CDR3aa: CASSDTPGQANYGYTF

len: 15
v_gene: TRBV19
j_gene: TRBJ2-1
CDR3aa: CASARRVAGAGEQFF

len: 15
v_gene: TRBV7-9
j_gene: TRBJ1-6
CDR3aa: CASSHLQGSNSPLHF

len: 15
v_gene: TRBV6-5
j_gene: TRBJ1-1
CDR3aa: CASSYRQGVRTEAFF

len: 13
v_gene: TRBV13
j_gene: TRBJ1-1
CDR3aa: CASSLGTDTEAFF

len: 17
v_gene: TRBV6-1
j_gene: TRBJ2-3
CDR3aa: CASSDHPLAGGSDTQYF

len: 17
v_gene: TRBV11-3
j_gene: TRBJ2-1
CDR3aa: CASSLTLAGGLYNEQFF

len: 14
v_gene: TRBV5-6
j_gene: TRBJ1-5
CDR3aa: CASSLGAGDQPQHF

len: 14
v_gene: TRBV9
j_gene: TRBJ1-1
CDR3aa: CASSAGQGNTEAFF

len: 16
v_gene: TRBV7-6
j_gene: TRBJ2-3
CDR3aa: CASSFEQGLSTDTQYF

len: 16
v_gene: TRBV11-1
j_gene: TRBJ2-7
CDR3aa: CASSFNAGQGGYEQYF

len: 15
v_gene: TRBV27
j_gene: TRBJ1-1
CDR3aa: CASSLSPGLNTEAFF

len: 18
v_gene: TRBV7-2
j_gene: TRBJ2-2
CDR3aa: CASSFSETSGGLTGELFF

len: 15
v_gene: TRBV7-2
j_gene: TRBJ2-3
CDR3aa: CASSSGLVSTDTQYF

len: 14
v_gene: TRBV6-5
j_gene: TRBJ2-5
CDR3aa: CASSYPDRQETQYF

len: 14
v_gene: TRBV7-9
j_gene: TRBJ2-7
CDR3aa: CASSPRDRQDEQYF

len: 17
v_gene: TRBV4-3
j_gene: TRBJ1-5
CDR3aa: CASSQDQGAGVNQPQHF

len: 16
v_gene: TRBV27
j_gene: TRBJ1-3
CDR3aa: CASSWTGPLSGNTIYF

len: 16
v_gene: TRBV10-3
j_gene: TRBJ1-6
CDR3aa: CAISEPAGGIGSPLHF

len: 15
v_gene: TRBV7-2
j_gene: TRBJ2-2
CDR3aa: CASSLRDWRTGELFF

len: 15
v_gene: TRBV4-2
j_gene: TRBJ1-4
CDR3aa: CASSLLRVTNEKLFF

len: 17
v_gene: TRBV2
j_gene: TRBJ1-2
CDR3aa: CASSYTTVWDSNYGYTF

len: 15
v_gene: TRBV7-9
j_gene: TRBJ1-5
CDR3aa: CASSPLTGGNQPQHF

len: 15
v_gene: TRBV7-3
j_gene: TRBJ2-3
CDR3aa: CASSLTSGGSDTQYF

len: 13
v_gene: TRBV7-8
j_gene: TRBJ2-7
CDR3aa: CASSVRDTYEQYF

len: 13
v_gene: TRBV10-2
j_gene: TRBJ2-7
CDR3aa: CASSAAGDYEQYF

len: 14
v_gene: TRBV11-1
j_gene: TRBJ1-1
CDR3aa: CASSLGLMNTEAFF

len: 16
v_gene: TRBV9
j_gene: TRBJ2-1
CDR3aa: CASSVGAGHGGNEQFF

len: 12
v_gene: TRBV6-1
j_gene: TRBJ2-1
CDR3aa: CASSPGGGRRFF

len: 13
v_gene: TRBV4-1
j_gene: TRBJ1-1
CDR3aa: CASSQDQYTEAFF

len: 15
v_gene: TRBV7-2
j_gene: TRBJ1-3
CDR3aa: CASSQQGASGNTIYF

len: 15
v_gene: TRBV7-2
j_gene: TRBJ2-5
CDR3aa: CASSLGRGHGETQYF

len: 14
v_gene: TRBV7-9
j_gene: TRBJ1-5
CDR3aa: CASSLEGVGQPQHF

len: 13
v_gene: TRBV5-5
j_gene: TRBJ2-7
CDR3aa: CASTDRGNYEQYF

len: 15
v_gene: TRBV4-1
j_gene: TRBJ2-2
CDR3aa: CASSQGLASTGELFF

len: 14
v_gene: TRBV11-2
j_gene: TRBJ2-3
CDR3aa: CASSGLAGPDTQYF

len: 11
v_gene: TRBV29-1
j_gene: TRBJ1-1
CDR3aa: CSVARNTEAFF

len: 15
v_gene: TRBV5-6
j_gene: TRBJ2-1
CDR3aa: CASSFGTSGYNEQFF

len: 14
v_gene: TRBV14
j_gene: TRBJ2-7
CDR3aa: CASSQERKIYEQYF